The 22 T cell receptor beta chains in this list originate from one sample, sequenced in a study of T cells in Graves' hyperthyroidism and ophthalmopathy. The TCR beta CDR3 regions underwent amplification using RNA transcripts as the source. HTBI primers were employed in a first-round RT-PCR of the TCR CDR3. TCRdb analysed the multiplex PCR reads with MiXCR anew, one entry per CDR3 protein. The profile shows around 200,000 distinct CDR3 sequences, 15% to 20% of them singletons. The sample was blood. Receptors originate from a man aged 35 to 55 with Graves' hyperthyroidism.

This clonotype was detected many times. The genes are TRBV6-2 or TRBV6-3 and TRBJ2-5; 9 nucleotides align to TRBD1. The CDR3 extends over 16 amino acids. CDR1 MNHEY and CDR2 SVGEGT come from the germline V gene. The J segment lost 4 bases and the V segment lost 6 bases, leaving 12 bases of the junction unmatched. DNA for the CDR3: TGTGCCAGCAGACCCCTCGGGACAGGGTTCGGAGAGACCCAGTACTTC. It specifies CASRPLGTGFGETQYF.

This clonotype was observed at least ten times. The gene calls are TRBV6-1 and TRBJ2-2; 10 bases fit TRBD2. V was clipped by 5 bases and J by 6 bases; unmatched bases: 6. CDR1 is MNHNS and CDR2 is SASEGT in the germline V gene. The CDR3 loop spans 15 amino acids. CDR3 sequence reads: CASSQLAGAAGELFF. In nucleotides, the CDR3 is TGTGCCAGCAGTCAGCTAGCGGGGGCTGCCGGGGAGCTGTTTTTT.

This clonotype was recorded at least ten times. This rearrangement joins TRBV20-1 to TRBJ1-5; possibly TRBD1 for D (5 bases). This CDR3 is 14 amino acids long. CDR1 and CDR2 (germline): DFQATT, SNEGSKA (reference sequence). Trimming removed 3 bases from V and 4 bases from J, with 13 bases in between. CDR3 DNA: TGCAGTGCTAGTAGGGGAATTGAAAATCAGCCCCAGCATTTT. It translates to CSASRGIENQPQHF.

This clonotype appeared a few times. The V and J genes are TRBV6-1 and TRBJ1-1; a weak D match, TRBD1 (5 bases). The CDR3 runs 11 residues. In germline, CDR1 is MNHNS, CDR2 SASEGT. V lost 7 bases, J lost 6 bases, and 9 bases lay in between. The CDR3 nucleotides read TGTGCCAGCAACCTACAGGCTGAAGCTTTCTTT. Encoded protein: CASNLQAEAFF.

This clonotype appeared a few times. The chain has TRBV24-1 and TRBJ2-7; 9 bases align to TRBD1. The CDR3 sequence is 16 residues long. The V gene end was trimmed by 3 bases and the J gene end by 5 bases; junction bases not matched to a gene: 10. Looked up from germline, CDR1 is KGHDR and CDR2 is SFDVKD. The CDR3 is CATSDRSGTGHDEQYF. The CDR3 bases are TGTGCCACCAGTGATCGGAGCGGGACAGGGCACGACGAGCAGTACTTC.

Only a few counts were recorded for this clonotype. CDR3 bases: TGTGCCAGCAGTTACGGGCAGGCTGTAACTTACGAGCAGTACTTC. This encodes CASSYGQAVTYEQYF. The chain couples TRBV6-5 to TRBJ2-7; no clear D. Germline V gene data show CDR1 as MNHEY and CDR2 as SVGAGI. The CDR3 loop spans 15 amino acids. Trimming took 2 bases from V and 4 from J, leaving 15 bases between them.

This sequence joins TRBV7-2 and TRBJ2-1; D is ambiguous. The CDR3 runs to 12 residues. Germline values: CDR1 SGHTA, CDR2 FQGNSA. Trimming stripped 2 bases from V and 15 bases from J, with 14 bases between. In nucleotides, the CDR3 is TGTGCCAGCAGCTTATCAGGAAGCATGCTGTTCTTC. Its translation: CASSLSGSMLFF.

This clonotype was seen ten or more times. The genes are TRBV11-1 and TRBJ1-1; TRBD1 is a possible D gene (6 bases). V was pared by 5 bases and J by 1 base, with 14 bases between. This CDR3 contains 15 residues. The germline gives CDR1 SGHAT, CDR2 FQDESV (reference sequence). DNA of the CDR3: TGTGCCAGCAGCGAACAGGGCTTCGCGAACACTGAAGCTTTCTTT. It encodes CASSEQGFANTEAFF.

This clonotype was found many times. This chain connects TRBV30 to TRBJ1-2; unclear D gene. Per germline, CDR1 GTSNPN and CDR2 SVGIG (reference sequence). This CDR3 has 14 amino acids. V lost 4 bases and J 6 bases, leaving 18 bases between the germline ends. CDR3: CAWNVYRILDGYTF. The CDR3 bases are TGTGCCTGGAATGTATATAGGATTCTGGATGGCTACACCTTC.

The chain links TRBV15 to TRBJ1-4; perhaps TRBD1 as D (5 bases). Germline lookup yields CDR1 LNHNV and CDR2 YYDKDF (reference sequence). There are 13 residues in the CDR3. V dropped 8 bases and J dropped 4 bases, with 11 bases sitting between them. CDR3 sequence (DNA): TGTGCCACCCAGCGGGGGTTTAATGAAAAACTGTTTTTT. Translated, it gives CATQRGFNEKLFF.

Of note for this clonotype: The junction differs from germline at one of its ends, possibly a read error. The chain recombines TRBV2 with TRBJ2-7, with TRBD2 matching over 10 bases. The CDR3 has 15 residues. Per the germline V gene, CDR1 is SNHLY and CDR2 is FYNNEI. The CDR3 reads CASREAGGISYEQYF. Written as DNA, the CDR3 is TGTGCCAGCAGAGAAGCGGGGGGGATAAGTTACGAGCAGTACTTC.

The rearrangement links TRBV14 to TRBJ2-6; 7 bases fit TRBD1. J was trimmed by 0 bases and V by 3 bases; bases with no gene match: 11. This CDR3 spans 19 amino acids. From germline, CDR1 is SGHDN and CDR2 FVKESK. This chain's CDR3 is CASSQRTGLALSGANVLTF. The CDR3 DNA follows: TGTGCCAGCAGCCAGAGGACAGGATTGGCCCTCTCTGGGGCCAACGTCCTGACTTTC. Using reference TRBV14 and TRBJ2-6 for the parts outside the CDR3, the full variable domain is EAGVTQFPSHSVIEKGQTVTLRCDPISGHDNLYWYRRVMGKEIKFLLHFVKESKQDESGMPNNRFLAERTGGTYSTLKVQPAELEDSGVYFCASSQRTGLALSGANVLTFGAGSRLTVL.

This clonotype showed up just once. V and J are TRBV6-4 and TRBJ2-3; D unclear. The CDR3 has 8 residues. Between the trimmed V and J ends, which lost 6 bases and 14 bases, there was a span of 6 bases. Germline lookup yields CDR1 MRHNA and CDR2 SNTAGT. The CDR3 protein is CASRSPYF. The DNA of the CDR3 is TGTGCCAGCAGATCTCCGTATTTT.

Only a few counts were recorded for this clonotype. The CDR3 reads CASSDSGTMNTEAFF. The CDR3 region has the DNA TGTGCCAGCAGTGACTCGGGTACCATGAACACTGAAGCTTTCTTT. This rearrangement joins TRBV6-4 to TRBJ1-1; no reliable D call. Trimming stripped 0 bases from V and 0 bases from J, with 8 bases between. CDR1 and CDR2 from the germline V gene are MRHNA and SNTAGT. This CDR3 comprises 15 residues.

This clonotype has more than one count but fewer than ten. The rearrangement uses TRBV29-1 and TRBJ1-4; 7 bases are a match to TRBD1. CDR1 and CDR2 (germline): SQVTM, ANQGSEA. V gave up 4 bases and J gave up 8 bases; unmatched junction bases: 7. CDR3 length: 13 amino acids. The CDR3 sequence is CSVATTGREKLFF. As DNA, the CDR3 is TGCAGCGTTGCGACGACAGGGCGAGAAAAACTGTTTTTT. The complete variable domain, with remaining parts taken from reference TRBV29-1 and TRBJ1-4, reads SAVISQKPSRDICQRGTSLTIQCQVDSQVTMMFWYRQQPGQSLTLIATANQGSEATYESGFVIDKFPISRPNLTFSTLTVSNMSPEDSSIYLCSVATTGREKLFFGSGTQLSVL.

V gene TRBV20-1 combines with J gene TRBJ2-3; 16 positions match TRBD2. Germline trimming cut 6 bases from V and 5 bases from J; bases unmatched to any gene: 5. This CDR3 has 15 amino acids. The germline V gene has CDR1 DFQATT and CDR2 SNEGSKA (reference sequence). The DNA of the CDR3 is TGCAGTGCCCTGGGACTAGCGGGGGGGCAAGATACGCAGTATTTT. It encodes CSALGLAGGQDTQYF.

This clonotype appeared many times. The rearrangement links TRBV12-3 or TRBV12-4 to TRBJ2-1, with 10 nucleotides matching TRBD1. J was trimmed by 6 bases and V by 6 bases; bases with no gene match: 2. The CDR3 runs 13 residues. The chain's CDR3 is CASRGTGVNEQFF. DNA for the CDR3: TGTGCCAGCAGAGGGACAGGGGTCAATGAGCAGTTCTTC.

This clonotype was counted once. The CDR3 end shows no conserved phenylalanine or tryptophan, and so a read error is likely. CDR3 coding DNA: TGCGCCAGCAGCTTGACAGGGGAGTACAACTATGGCTACACCTAC. The encoded protein is CASSLTGEYNYGYTY. The chain has TRBV5-1 and TRBJ1-2, with 7 positions matching TRBD1. Germline CDR1 and CDR2: SGHRS and YFSETQ. With 1 base clipped from V and 2 bases from J, the junction kept 5 bases outside the gene matches. The CDR3 is 15 amino acids.

This clonotype was observed a few times. The chain uses TRBV20-1 and TRBJ2-1; D is tentatively TRBD1 or TRBD2 (7 bases each). The germline V gene encodes CDR1 DFQATT and CDR2 SNEGSKA (reference sequence). This CDR3 contains 17 residues. V lost 2 bases to trimming and J lost 3 bases, with 20 bases between them. The CDR3 sequence: CSARPRGGGKGYNEQFF. The CDR3 DNA reads TGCAGTGCTAGACCCAGGGGGGGCGGAAAGGGCTACAATGAGCAGTTCTTC.

Concerning this clonotype: A much larger clone lies a single base off, so this may be a read error. The chain combines TRBV28 with TRBJ1-1; no reliable D call. From germline, CDR1 is MDHEN and CDR2 SYDVKM. The CDR3 has 15 residues. CDR3 sequence reads: CASSFMSGLNAEAFF. CDR3 sequence (DNA): TGTGCCAGCAGTTTCATGTCGGGCTTGAACGCTGAAGCTTTCTTT.

CDR3: CSASLDRGGTDTQYF. The CDR3 DNA reads TGCAGTGCTAGTTTAGACAGGGGGGGCACAGATACGCAGTATTTT. The chain recombines TRBV20-1 with TRBJ2-3; 9 nucleotides align to TRBD1. V trimming: 3 bases; J trimming: 1 base; junction bases outside the gene matches: 5. CDR1 is DFQATT, CDR2 SNEGSKA, per germline (reference sequence). The length of the CDR3 is 15 residues.

The gene calls are TRBV28 and TRBJ1-6, with TRBD1 matching over 9 bases. There are 14 residues in the CDR3. Germline values: CDR1 MDHEN, CDR2 SYDVKM. The V gene end was trimmed by 6 bases and the J gene end by 7 bases; junction bases not matched to a gene: 4. CDR3 sequence reads: CASRLGTGNSPLHF. The CDR3 DNA is TGTGCCAGCAGGCTCGGGACAGGGAATTCACCCCTCCACTTT.